Presented here are 6 T cell receptor beta chains from one specimen sequenced in a study of cytomegalovirus exposure and HLA in healthy donors (dated by TCRdb to 2016 to 2017). The library relied on the immunoSEQ multiplex PCR assay. For the multiplex PCR, a mixture combining 60 forward primers for TCR Vbeta segments and 13 reverse primers for TCR Jbeta segments was used. TCRdb took over this immuneACCESS table, retaining in-frame rearrangements with V and J assigned. Such tables are incomplete; in checked studies, under half of the missing clones stem from an unresolved V gene, and the remainder is unexplained. The sample's table lists a count of some 62,000 clones. The ten largest account for 5% to 5.5% of the sample. The sequencing input was PBMCs. The receptors were gathered from a man aged 30 to 39 in good health and CMV-seropositive.

The chain uses TRBV19 and TRBJ2-6, with D hard to call. Germline-derived CDR1 and CDR2 are LNHDA and SQIVND (reference sequence). The CDR3 has 14 amino acids. V lost 3 bases and J lost 2, with 5 bases in between. The DNA for the CDR3 is TGTGCCAGTAGTATTTCTACTGGGGCCAACGTCCTGACTTTC. It is translated as CASSISTGANVLTF.

Note on this clone: Other DNA sequences in this specimen translate into the identical CDR3. The chain is built from TRBV5-4 and TRBJ1-1; 9 bases fit TRBD1. There are 14 residues in the CDR3. Germline CDR1 SGHNT, CDR2 YYREEE (reference sequence). The V segment lost 3 bases and the J segment 4 bases; nucleotides outside the gene matches: 4. The CDR3 is CASSYTQGATEAFF. Here the CDR3 DNA reads TGTGCCAGCAGCTATACACAGGGGGCCACTGAAGCTTTCTTT.

This rearrangement joins TRBV29-1 to TRBJ1-1, with D perhaps matching TRBD1 (5 bases). Trimming removed 7 bases at V and 6 bases at J, with 21 bases between. The CDR3 loop spans 14 amino acids. Per germline, CDR1 SQVTM and CDR2 ANQGSEA. CDR3 sequence (DNA): TGCAGCGGAGAATCGGGGAACCCGGGGGCTGAAGCTTTCTTT. Translated: CSGESGNPGAEAFF.

This chain connects TRBV7-9 to TRBJ2-1; 13 bases line up with TRBD2. The CDR3 covers 18 residues. Germline V gives CDR1 SEHNR, CDR2 FQNEAQ (reference sequence). The V and J ends lost 5 bases and 8 bases, in that order; junction bases with no gene match: 15. CDR3 DNA sequence: TGTGCCAGCAGCCCGGGAGGACTAGCGGGAGTTAAGAGGGATGAGCAGTTCTTC. It is translated as CASSPGGLAGVKRDEQFF.

This chain joins TRBV19 and TRBJ2-1, with 9 bases aligning to TRBD1. Germline V gene sequence: CDR1 LNHDA, CDR2 SQIVND (reference sequence). V shed 6 bases and J 5 bases; nucleotides not matched to a gene: 8. There are 15 residues in the CDR3. The CDR3 region is CASRGQGGGDNEQFF. The CDR3 nucleotides read TGTGCCAGTAGGGGACAGGGTGGGGGTGACAATGAGCAGTTCTTC. Full variable domain (rest looked up from reference TRBV19 and TRBJ2-1): DGGITQSPKYLFRKEGQNVTLSCEQNLNHDAMYWYRQDPGQGLRLIYYSQIVNDFQKGDIAEGYSVSREKKESFPLTVTSAQKNPTAFYLCASRGQGGGDNEQFFGPGTRLTVL.

J is TRBJ2-1 and V is TRBV18, with 7 bases identical to TRBD1. The CDR3 consists of 12 residues. Germline V gene data show CDR1 as KGHSH and CDR2 as LQKENI. The ends lost 5 bases at V and 7 bases at J; junction bases unmatched: 2. CDR3 bases: TGTGCCAGCTCATCACAGGGGAATGAGCAGTTCTTC. Amino acid sequence: CASSSQGNEQFF.